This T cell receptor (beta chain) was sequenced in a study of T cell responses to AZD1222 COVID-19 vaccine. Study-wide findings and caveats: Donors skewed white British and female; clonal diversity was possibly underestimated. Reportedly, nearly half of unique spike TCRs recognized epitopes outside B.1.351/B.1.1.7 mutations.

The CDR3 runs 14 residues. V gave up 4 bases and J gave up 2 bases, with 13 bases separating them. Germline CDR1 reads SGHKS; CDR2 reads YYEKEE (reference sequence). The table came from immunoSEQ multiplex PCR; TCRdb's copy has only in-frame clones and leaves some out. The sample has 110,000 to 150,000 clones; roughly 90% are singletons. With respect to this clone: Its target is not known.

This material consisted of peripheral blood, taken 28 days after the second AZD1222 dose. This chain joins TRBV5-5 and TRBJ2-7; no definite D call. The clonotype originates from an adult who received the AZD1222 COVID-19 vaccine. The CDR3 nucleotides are TGTGCCAGCAGCCTTGGGCCAGTCACCTACGAGCAGTACTTC. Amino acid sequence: CASSLGPVTYEQYF.